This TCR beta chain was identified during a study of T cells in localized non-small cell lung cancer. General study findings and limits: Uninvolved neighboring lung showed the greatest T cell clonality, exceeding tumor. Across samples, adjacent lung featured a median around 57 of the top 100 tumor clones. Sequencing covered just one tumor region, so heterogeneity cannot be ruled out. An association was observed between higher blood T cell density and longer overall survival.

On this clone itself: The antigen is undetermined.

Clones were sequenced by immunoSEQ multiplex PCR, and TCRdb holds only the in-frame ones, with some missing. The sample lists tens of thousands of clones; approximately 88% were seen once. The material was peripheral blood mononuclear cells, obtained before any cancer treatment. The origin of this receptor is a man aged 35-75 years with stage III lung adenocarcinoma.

CDR3 in DNA: TGTGCCTGGAGTGTGAGGGGTAGTAGATCACCCCTCCACTTT. As protein: CAWSVRGSRSPLHF. The chain couples TRBV30 to TRBJ1-6; D perhaps matches TRBD1 (5 bases). This CDR3 has 14 residues. Germline V CDR1 and CDR2: GTSNPN, SVGIG (reference sequence). V was clipped by 0 bases and J by 10 bases, with 13 bases between them.